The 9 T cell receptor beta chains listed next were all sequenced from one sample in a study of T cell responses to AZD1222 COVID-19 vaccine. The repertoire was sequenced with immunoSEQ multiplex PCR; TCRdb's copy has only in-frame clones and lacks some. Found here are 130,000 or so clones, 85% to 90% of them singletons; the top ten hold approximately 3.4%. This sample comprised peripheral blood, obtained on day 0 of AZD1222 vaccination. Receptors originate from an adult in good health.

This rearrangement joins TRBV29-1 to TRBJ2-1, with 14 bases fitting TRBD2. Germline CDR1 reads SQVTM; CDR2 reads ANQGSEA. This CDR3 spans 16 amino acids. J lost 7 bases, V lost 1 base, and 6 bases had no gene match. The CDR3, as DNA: TGCAGCGTTGAAGGGGGGACTAGCGGGAGTTGGAATGAGCAGTTCTTC. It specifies CSVEGGTSGSWNEQFF.

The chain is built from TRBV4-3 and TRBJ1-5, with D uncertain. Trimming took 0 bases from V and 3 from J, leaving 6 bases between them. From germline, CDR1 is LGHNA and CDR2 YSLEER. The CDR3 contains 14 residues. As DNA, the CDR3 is TGCGCCAGCAGCCAAGATACCATCAATCAGCCCCAGCATTTT. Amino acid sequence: CASSQDTINQPQHF.

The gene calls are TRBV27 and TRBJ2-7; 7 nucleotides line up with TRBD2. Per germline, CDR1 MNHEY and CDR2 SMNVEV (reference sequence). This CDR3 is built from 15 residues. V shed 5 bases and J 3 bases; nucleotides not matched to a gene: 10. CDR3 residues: CASSTLGRERYEQYF. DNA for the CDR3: TGTGCCAGCAGTACCTTGGGGCGGGAGCGCTACGAGCAGTACTTC.

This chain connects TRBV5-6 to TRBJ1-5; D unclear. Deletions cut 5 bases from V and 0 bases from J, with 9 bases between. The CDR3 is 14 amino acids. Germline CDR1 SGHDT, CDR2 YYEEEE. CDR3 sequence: CASSFAGSNQPQHF. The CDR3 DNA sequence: TGTGCCAGCAGTTTCGCTGGTAGCAATCAGCCCCAGCATTTT.

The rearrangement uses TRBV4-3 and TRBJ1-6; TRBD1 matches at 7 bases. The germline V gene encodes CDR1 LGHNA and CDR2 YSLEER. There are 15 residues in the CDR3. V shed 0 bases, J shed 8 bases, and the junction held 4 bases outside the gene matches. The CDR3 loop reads CASSQDQGGDSPLHF. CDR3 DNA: TGCGCCAGCAGCCAAGATCAAGGGGGCGATTCACCCCTCCACTTT.

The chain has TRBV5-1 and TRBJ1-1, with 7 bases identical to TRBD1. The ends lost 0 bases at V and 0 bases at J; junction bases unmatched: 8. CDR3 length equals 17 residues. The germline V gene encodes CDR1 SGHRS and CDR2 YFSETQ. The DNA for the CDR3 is TGCGCCAGCAGCTTGGAACGGGGACAGACTATGAACACTGAAGCTTTCTTT. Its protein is CASSLERGQTMNTEAFF.

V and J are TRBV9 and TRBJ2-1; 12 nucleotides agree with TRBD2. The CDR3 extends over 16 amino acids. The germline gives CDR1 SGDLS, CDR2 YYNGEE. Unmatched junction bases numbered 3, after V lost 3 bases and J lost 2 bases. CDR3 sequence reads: CASSASGRAAYNEQFF. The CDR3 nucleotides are TGTGCCAGCAGCGCTAGCGGGAGGGCGGCCTACAATGAGCAGTTCTTC.

CDR3 loop: CASSSQGTLYNEQFF. The CDR3 DNA follows: TGTGCCAGTAGTTCCCAGGGTACCCTCTACAATGAGCAGTTCTTC. The V call is TRBV19, the J call TRBJ2-1; D possibly corresponds to TRBD1 (5 bases). The CDR3 has 15 amino acids. Germline CDR1 reads LNHDA; CDR2 reads SQIVND (reference sequence). V gave up 5 bases and J gave up 3 bases, with 14 bases separating them. The entire variable domain, with the rest obtained from reference TRBV19 and TRBJ2-1, is as follows: DGGITQSPKYLFRKEGQNVTLSCEQNLNHDAMYWYRQDPGQGLRLIYYSQIVNDFQKGDIAEGYSVSREKKESFPLTVTSAQKNPTAFYLCASSSQGTLYNEQFFGPGTRLTVL.

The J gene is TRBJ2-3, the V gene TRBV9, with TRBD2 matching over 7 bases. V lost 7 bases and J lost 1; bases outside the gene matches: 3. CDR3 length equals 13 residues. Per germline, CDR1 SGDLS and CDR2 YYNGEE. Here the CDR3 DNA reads TGTGCCAGCGGCGGGAGAGGCACAGATACGCAGTATTTT. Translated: CASGGRGTDTQYF.